These T cell receptor beta chains were read from a single sample in a study of cytomegalovirus exposure and HLA in healthy donors. Here immunoSEQ multiplex PCR was the method, and the copy in TCRdb shows in-frame clones only, minus some. The sample holds roughly 100,000 clones; approximately 80% are singletons and the top ten take around 5%. The sample was PBMCs. Source of these receptors: a woman aged 18-29 years in good health and CMV-seropositive. CDR3s include the opening cysteine and the closing phenylalanine or tryptophan. The D gene is left open where the match is weak. Expanded clones are given a class, and other clones once, few, many or no size at all.

CDR3aa: CAWSSGHSNQPQHF
CDR3nt: TGTGCCTGGAGTAGTGGGCATAGCAATCAGCCCCAGCATTTT
j_gene: TRBJ1-5
abundance: .
d_gene: .
len: 14
v_gene: TRBV30

CDR3aa: CASSSSGSGETQYF
CDR3nt: TGTGCCAGCAGCTCGAGCGGGAGTGGCGAGACCCAGTACTTC
j_gene: TRBJ2-5
abundance: .
d_gene: TRBD2
len: 14
v_gene: TRBV13

CDR3aa: CASSPTGEVNQPQHF
CDR3nt: TGTGCCAGCTCACCGACAGGGGAGGTAAATCAGCCCCAGCATTTT
j_gene: TRBJ1-5
abundance: .
d_gene: TRBD1
len: 15
v_gene: TRBV18

CDR3aa: CATTGQGDMNTEAFF
CDR3nt: TGTGCCACTACGGGACAGGGTGATATGAACACTGAAGCTTTCTTT
j_gene: TRBJ1-1
abundance: .
d_gene: TRBD1
len: 15
v_gene: TRBV28

CDR3aa: CASSPSGSVGEQYF
CDR3nt: TGTGCCAGCAGTCCGAGCGGGAGTGTCGGCGAGCAGTACTTC
j_gene: TRBJ2-7
abundance: .
d_gene: TRBD2
len: 14
v_gene: TRBV28

CDR3aa: CASSRLGAGGPGNEQFF
CDR3nt: TGTGCCAGCAGCCGACTCGGGGCGGGAGGGCCGGGGAATGAGCAGTTCTTC
j_gene: TRBJ2-1
abundance: .
d_gene: TRBD2
len: 17
v_gene: TRBV7-3

CDR3aa: CAWSVLRKETQYF
CDR3nt: TGTGCCTGGAGTGTTCTGAGGAAGGAGACCCAGTACTTC
j_gene: TRBJ2-5
abundance: .
d_gene: .
len: 13
v_gene: TRBV30

CDR3aa: CASSVARGLGDTQYF
CDR3nt: TGTGCCAGCAGTGTTGCCAGGGGCTTGGGAGATACGCAGTATTTT
j_gene: TRBJ2-3
abundance: .
d_gene: .
len: 15
v_gene: TRBV2

CDR3aa: CASSESSNTIYF
CDR3nt: TGCGCCAGCAGTGAGTCCTCCAACACCATATATTTT
j_gene: TRBJ1-3
abundance: .
d_gene: .
len: 12
v_gene: TRBV10-2

CDR3aa: CASRQLNQPQHF
CDR3nt: TGTGCCAGTAGACAGCTCAATCAGCCCCAGCATTTT
j_gene: TRBJ1-5
abundance: .
d_gene: .
len: 12
v_gene: TRBV19

CDR3aa: CASSPGLETQYF
CDR3nt: TGTGCCAGCAGCCCAGGGCTAGAGACCCAGTACTTC
j_gene: TRBJ2-5
abundance: many
d_gene: .
len: 12
v_gene: TRBV9

CDR3aa: CASPPRGDQETQYF
CDR3nt: TGTGCCTCTCCACCTCGGGGGGACCAAGAGACCCAGTACTTC
j_gene: TRBJ2-5
abundance: .
d_gene: TRBD2
len: 14
v_gene: TRBV7-9

CDR3aa: CASRPGQVTYEQYF
CDR3nt: TGTGCCAGCAGGCCCGGACAGGTAACCTACGAGCAGTACTTC
j_gene: TRBJ2-7
abundance: .
d_gene: TRBD1
len: 14
v_gene: TRBV2

CDR3aa: CASKRRSQETQYF
CDR3nt: TGTGCCAGCAAGCGGCGGTCCCAAGAGACCCAGTACTTC
j_gene: TRBJ2-5
abundance: .
d_gene: .
len: 13
v_gene: TRBV2

CDR3aa: CASSPLSDNEQFF
CDR3nt: TGCGCCAGCAGCCCACTATCCGACAATGAGCAGTTCTTC
j_gene: TRBJ2-1
abundance: .
d_gene: .
len: 13
v_gene: TRBV4-1

CDR3aa: CASSKDRGRTDTQYF
CDR3nt: TGTGCCAGTAGTAAAGATAGGGGGCGCACAGATACGCAGTATTTT
j_gene: TRBJ2-3
abundance: .
d_gene: TRBD1
len: 15
v_gene: TRBV19

CDR3aa: CASSEVTANYGYTF
CDR3nt: TGTGCCAGCAGTGAAGTAACAGCCAACTATGGCTACACCTTC
j_gene: TRBJ1-2
abundance: few
d_gene: .
len: 14
v_gene: TRBV2

CDR3aa: CASTWDKKDHQPQHF
CDR3nt: TGTGCCAGTACTTGGGACAAGAAAGATCATCAGCCCCAGCATTTT
j_gene: TRBJ1-5
abundance: .
d_gene: .
len: 15
v_gene: TRBV6-6

CDR3aa: CATSFSSWGQGGYEQYF
CDR3nt: TGTGCCACCAGCTTTTCGTCTTGGGGCCAGGGGGGCTACGAGCAGTACTTC
j_gene: TRBJ2-7
abundance: .
d_gene: .
len: 17
v_gene: TRBV15

CDR3aa: CASSEWGGETQYF
CDR3nt: TGTGCCAGCAGTGAATGGGGGGGGGAGACCCAGTACTTC
j_gene: TRBJ2-5
abundance: .
d_gene: TRBD2
len: 13
v_gene: TRBV6-1

CDR3aa: CSGRTSGTGELFF
CDR3nt: TGCAGCGGGAGGACTAGCGGCACCGGGGAGCTGTTTTTT
j_gene: TRBJ2-2
abundance: .
d_gene: TRBD2
len: 13
v_gene: TRBV29-1

CDR3aa: CASSQDLASSRNQPQHF
CDR3nt: TGCGCCAGCAGCCAAGATTTGGCGTCTTCTAGGAATCAGCCCCAGCATTTT
j_gene: TRBJ1-5
abundance: .
d_gene: .
len: 17
v_gene: TRBV4-1

CDR3aa: CASSFPDRMVQHF
CDR3nt: TGTGCCAGCAGTTTCCCGGACAGGATGGTCCAGCATTTT
j_gene: TRBJ1-5
abundance: .
d_gene: TRBD1
len: 13
v_gene: TRBV28

CDR3aa: CASSEGGLAPGELFF
CDR3nt: TGTGCCAGCAGTGAGGGGGGACTAGCTCCCGGGGAGCTGTTTTTT
j_gene: TRBJ2-2
abundance: .
d_gene: TRBD2
len: 15
v_gene: TRBV6-1

CDR3aa: CASSLDAGKEETQYF
CDR3nt: TGTGCCAGCAGCTTGGACGCAGGGAAGGAAGAGACCCAGTACTTC
j_gene: TRBJ2-5
abundance: .
d_gene: .
len: 15
v_gene: TRBV5-6

CDR3aa: CASSWTGLGNQPQHF
CDR3nt: TGCGCCAGCAGCTGGACAGGCCTGGGTAATCAGCCCCAGCATTTT
j_gene: TRBJ1-5
abundance: .
d_gene: TRBD1
len: 15
v_gene: TRBV10-2

CDR3aa: CASSLPTGAETQYF
CDR3nt: TGTGCCAGCAGTTTACCCACAGGGGCAGAGACCCAGTACTTC
j_gene: TRBJ2-5
abundance: .
d_gene: TRBD1
len: 14
v_gene: TRBV28

CDR3aa: CASSLMSGDEQYF
CDR3nt: TGTGCCAGCAGCTTAATGTCAGGGGACGAGCAGTACTTC
j_gene: TRBJ2-7
abundance: .
d_gene: .
len: 13
v_gene: TRBV13

CDR3aa: CASSLNPSKWYEQYF
CDR3nt: TGTGCCAGCAGTTTAAATCCCAGTAAGTGGTACGAGCAGTACTTC
j_gene: TRBJ2-7
abundance: .
d_gene: .
len: 15
v_gene: TRBV27